What follows are 18 T cell receptor beta chains derived from one specimen sequenced in a study of CXCR3-negative and CXCR3-positive naive CD8 T cells. 5' RACE with UMI labels generated the TRB cDNA libraries. TCRdb reanalyzed the 5' RACE reads, giving one entry per CDR3 protein sequence and no DNA. The clone table shows about 56,000 distinct CDR3 sequences, with the ten largest holding 20% to 25%. The sample was memory CD8+ T cells from blood. Source of these receptors: a human donor in good health. Some clones in this sample may be carry-over from other donors' samples.

The chain has TRBV4-3 and TRBJ2-5; lacking DNA, the TRBD1 call made by TCRdb goes unchecked. The CDR3 covers 16 residues. The germline CDR1 and CDR2 sequences are LGHNA and YSLEER. CDR3 residues: CASSQDRDSPQETQYF.

V gene TRBV7-6 combines with J gene TRBJ1-1; lacking DNA, the TRBD1 call made by TCRdb goes unchecked. Germline lookup yields CDR1 SGHVS and CDR2 FNYEAQ. The CDR3 has 19 residues. This CDR3 reads CASSLAKIAGTDGSTEAFF.

The genes are TRBV2 and TRBJ2-5; the D gene TCRdb calls, TRBD1, cannot be checked with no DNA. The length of the CDR3 is 13 residues. Germline values: CDR1 SNHLY, CDR2 FYNNEI. The CDR3 here is CASSKDREETQYF. The full variable domain, rest sourced from reference TRBV2 and TRBJ2-5, is EPEVTQTPSHQVTQMGQEVILRCVPISNHLYFYWYRQILGQKVEFLVSFYNNEISEKSEIFDDQFSVERPDGSNFTLKIRSTKLEDSAMYFCASSKDREETQYFGPGTRLLVL.

The chain carries TRBV12-3 or TRBV12-4 and TRBJ2-1; the TCRdb D gene call, TRBD1, has no DNA to confirm it. The CDR3 has 12 residues. The CDR3 reads CASSNDRDEQFF.

This chain joins TRBV28 and TRBJ2-7; there is no DNA to check the TCRdb D call of TRBD1. The germline V gene has CDR1 MDHEN and CDR2 SYDVKM. The CDR3 runs 19 residues. CDR3 loop: CASSFFNRQALAPVYEQYF.

This chain connects TRBV19 to TRBJ2-7; TCRdb's D gene call, TRBD2, goes unchecked for lack of DNA. The germline CDR1 and CDR2 sequences are LNHDA and SQIVND (reference sequence). This CDR3 has 19 amino acids. The CDR3 loop reads CASKAQGGILPRYSYEQYF.

V gene TRBV20-1 combines with J gene TRBJ2-4; checking the TCRdb D call of TRBD1 is not possible without DNA. The CDR3 contains 13 residues. Germline V lookup: CDR1 DFQATT, CDR2 SNEGSKA (reference sequence). This CDR3 reads CSANSGRGYIQYF.

This chain uses TRBV2 with TRBJ2-4; the D call of TRBD1 rests on TCRdb alone, since no DNA is present to check it. The CDR3 sequence is 17 residues long. In germline, CDR1 is SNHLY, CDR2 FYNNEI. CDR3 in amino acids: CASSPGTGGGGRNIQYF.

J is TRBJ2-3 and V is TRBV29-1; TCRdb names TRBD2, which stays unverified in the absence of DNA. Germline assignment: CDR1 SQVTM and CDR2 ANQGSEA. This CDR3 spans 19 amino acids. CDR3 protein: CSVDWVLAGVTSRTDTQYF.

The CDR3 spells CSARDIAGEDNEQFF. V usage is TRBV20-1 and J usage is TRBJ2-1; TCRdb indicates TRBD2, and absent DNA this call remains unverified. The germline V gene has CDR1 DFQATT and CDR2 SNEGSKA (reference sequence). This CDR3 comprises 15 residues.

This chain connects TRBV20-1 to TRBJ2-7; the TCRdb call, TRBD1, lacks DNA for checking. The length of the CDR3 is 14 residues. CDR1 is DFQATT and CDR2 is SNEGSKA in the germline V gene (reference sequence). The CDR3: CSARGRPSVYEQYF.

This chain links TRBV19 with TRBJ2-1; TCRdb's D gene call, TRBD1, goes unchecked for lack of DNA. Germline loops: CDR1 LNHDA, CDR2 SQIVND (reference sequence). The CDR3 consists of 14 residues. The CDR3 here is CASSRDRAYNEQFF.

This rearrangement joins TRBV29-1 to TRBJ2-7; TCRdb gives TRBD1 as the D gene, but with no DNA this cannot be confirmed. This CDR3 has 11 residues. Germline lookup yields CDR1 SQVTM and CDR2 ANQGSEA. The CDR3 region is CSVKWAYEQYF.

This chain links TRBV12-5 with TRBJ1-2. This CDR3 comprises 12 residues. Germline assignment: CDR1 LGHNT and CDR2 FRNRAP. CDR3: CASGLESGLYTF. The variable domain in full, with the rest retrieved from reference TRBV12-5 and TRBJ1-2, is DARVTQTPRHKVTEMGQEVTMRCQPILGHNTVFWYRQTMMQGLELLAYFRNRAPLDDSGMPKDRFSAEMPDATLATLKIQPSEPRDSAVYFCASGLESGLYTFGSGTRLTVV.

The rearrangement uses TRBV20-1 and TRBJ2-1; there is no DNA to check the TCRdb D call of TRBD2. The CDR3 has 14 residues. Germline assignment: CDR1 DFQATT and CDR2 SNEGSKA (reference sequence). CDR3 amino acids: CSVLLAGGGNEQFF.

The chain has TRBV29-1 and TRBJ2-7; lacking DNA, the TRBD2 call made by TCRdb goes unchecked. CDR1 and CDR2 from the germline V gene are SQVTM and ANQGSEA. The CDR3 contains 14 residues. The CDR3 sequence: CSVEPGDYSYEQYF.

The chain uses TRBV20-1 and TRBJ2-5; the D call of TRBD1 rests on TCRdb alone, since no DNA is present to check it. The CDR3 is made up of 14 amino acids. Germline V gene data show CDR1 as DFQATT and CDR2 as SNEGSKA (reference sequence). CDR3: CSASDLRGAETQYF.

The chain couples TRBV12-3 or TRBV12-4 to TRBJ1-2; the D call from TCRdb, TRBD1, cannot be confirmed without DNA. The CDR3 length is 14 residues. The CDR3 region is CASSYGQTFYGYTF.